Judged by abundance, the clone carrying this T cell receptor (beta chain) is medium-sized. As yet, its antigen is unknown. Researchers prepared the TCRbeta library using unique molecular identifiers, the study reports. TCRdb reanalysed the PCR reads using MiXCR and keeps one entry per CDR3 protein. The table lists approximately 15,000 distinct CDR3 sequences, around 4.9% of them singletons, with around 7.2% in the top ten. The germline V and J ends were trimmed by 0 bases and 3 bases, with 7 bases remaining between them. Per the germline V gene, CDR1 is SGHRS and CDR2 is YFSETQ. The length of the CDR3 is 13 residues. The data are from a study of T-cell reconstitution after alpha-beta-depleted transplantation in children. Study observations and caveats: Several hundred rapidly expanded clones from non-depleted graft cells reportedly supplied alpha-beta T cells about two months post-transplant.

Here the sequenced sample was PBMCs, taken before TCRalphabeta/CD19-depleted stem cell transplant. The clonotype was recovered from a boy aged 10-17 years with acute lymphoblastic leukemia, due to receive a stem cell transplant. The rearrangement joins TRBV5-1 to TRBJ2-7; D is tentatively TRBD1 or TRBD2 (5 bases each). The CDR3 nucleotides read TGCGCCAGCAGCTTGGAGGGACGCTACGAGCAGTACTTC. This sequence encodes CASSLEGRYEQYF.